Listed below are T cell receptor beta chains from one sample, sequenced in a study of beta chain features in type 1 diabetes. Data came from immunoSEQ multiplex PCR; TCRdb stores just in-frame clones and leaves some out. Of some 230,000 clones listed, around 9.6% are singletons. Sequenced sample: naive CD4+ T cells from blood. The receptors derive from a woman aged 18-29 years in good health. Each CDR3 is given with its conserved first and last residue. A D gene is named only where the DNA matches it firmly. Clone size is given for some rows only: seen once, a few or many times, or a class if the clone is expanded.

.	TRBV5-4	few	TRBJ2-2	CASHGSQELFF	TGTGCCAGCCACGGTTCCCAGGAGCTGTTTTTT
.	TRBV15	few	TRBJ1-2	CATSRGTGIHYTF	TGTGCCACCAGCAGAGGGACGGGAATCCACTACACCTTC
TRBD1	TRBV27	.	TRBJ1-4	CATGTAYNEKLFF	TGTGCCACAGGGACAGCCTATAATGAAAAACTGTTTTTT
.	TRBV27	.	TRBJ1-5	CASSFLQSNQPQHF	TGTGCCAGCAGTTTTTTGCAGAGCAATCAGCCCCAGCATTTT
.	TRBV7-3	few	TRBJ2-5	CASSLTAGFGETQYF	TGTGCCAGCAGCTTAACTGCAGGGTTTGGAGAGACCCAGTACTTC
.	TRBV5-1	few	TRBJ2-2	CASSLVPAGNTGELFF	TGCGCCAGCAGCTTGGTTCCAGCGGGGAACACCGGGGAGCTGTTTTTT
.	TRBV9	.	TRBJ2-1	CASSLVGGSYNEQFF	TGTGCCAGCAGCCTGGTGGGAGGCTCCTACAATGAGCAGTTCTTC
.	TRBV4-2	few	TRBJ2-4	CASSQDPGGWDIQYF	TGTGCCAGCAGCCAAGATCCGGGGGGCTGGGACATTCAGTACTTC
.	TRBV5-1	.	TRBJ1-1	CASSLEGVNTEAFF	TGCGCCAGCAGCTTGGAGGGGGTGAACACTGAAGCTTTCTTT
.	TRBV5-1	.	TRBJ2-2	CASQATGTNTGELFF	TGCGCCAGCCAGGCGACAGGAACGAACACCGGGGAGCTGTTTTTT
TRBD1	TRBV6-6	few	TRBJ1-2	CASSYSPGTGGGYTF	TGTGCCAGCAGTTACTCCCCCGGGACAGGGGGTGGCTACACCTTC
.	TRBV19	few	TRBJ2-1	CASSIRSDNEQFF	TGTGCCAGTAGTATAAGGAGTGACAATGAGCAGTTCTTC
.	TRBV30	few	TRBJ1-3	CAWSPPGNTIYF	TGTGCCTGGAGCCCCCCAGGAAACACCATATATTTT
TRBD2	TRBV29-1	.	TRBJ2-3	CSAVVAGGRINPDTQYF	TGCAGCGCGGTGGTAGCGGGAGGCAGGATCAATCCAGATACGCAGTATTTT
TRBD2	TRBV27	many	TRBJ2-7	CASTLSGARGYEQYF	TGTGCCAGCACCCTCAGCGGGGCGCGGGGCTACGAGCAGTACTTC
TRBD1	TRBV10-3	few	TRBJ1-6	CAISDVQGSSPLHF	TGTGCCATCAGTGACGTACAGGGGAGTTCACCCCTCCACTTT
TRBD1	TRBV5-1	.	TRBJ1-1	CASSLATGFTEAFF	TGCGCCAGCAGCTTGGCGACAGGGTTTACTGAAGCTTTCTTT
.	TRBV30	few	TRBJ1-1	CAWSFQRLPAFF	TGTGCCTGGAGCTTCCAGCGACTACCAGCTTTCTTT
TRBD1	TRBV5-1	few	TRBJ1-2	CASSTQGQFGYTF	TGCGCCAGCAGCACCCAGGGACAGTTTGGCTACACCTTC
.	TRBV11-3	.	TRBJ1-1	CASSSQGDTEAFF	TGTGCCAGCAGCTCACAGGGAGACACTGAAGCTTTCTTT
TRBD2	TRBV7-2	few	TRBJ2-5	CASSPPRLAGRETQYF	TGTGCCAGCAGCCCCCCGCGGCTAGCGGGGAGGGAGACCCAGTACTTC
.	TRBV18	few	TRBJ1-1	CASSPGQGRDTEAFF	TGTGCCAGCTCACCGGGTCAGGGGCGGGACACTGAAGCTTTCTTT
.	TRBV16	.	TRBJ1-1	CASSQSTPSGTEAFF	TGTGCCAGCAGCCAATCGACCCCGTCGGGCACTGAAGCTTTCTTT
.	TRBV11-2	.	TRBJ1-1	CASSLVRRNTEAFF	TGTGCCAGCAGCTTAGTACGCAGGAACACTGAAGCTTTCTTT
.	TRBV6-1	.	TRBJ2-7	CASRTAYEQYF	TGTGCCAGCCGGACAGCCTACGAGCAGTACTTC
TRBD2	TRBV2	.	TRBJ2-5	CASRAGLTPMLETQYF	TGTGCCAGCAGAGCGGGACTAACCCCAATGTTAGAGACCCAGTACTTC
.	TRBV5-1	.	TRBJ2-1	CASSSFRGGNEQFF	TGCGCCAGCAGCTCGTTCAGGGGTGGCAATGAGCAGTTCTTC
TRBD1	TRBV6-5	.	TRBJ2-7	CASSAAGTGVYEQYF	TGTGCCAGCAGTGCCGCCGGGACAGGGGTCTACGAGCAGTACTTC
TRBD2	TRBV5-1	.	TRBJ2-7	CASSRGLAGDSSYEQYF	TGCGCCAGCAGCCGGGGACTAGCGGGAGACTCGTCCTACGAGCAGTACTTC
.	TRBV7-3	few	TRBJ2-5	CASSLDPGETQYF	TGTGCCAGCAGCTTGGACCCGGGGGAGACCCAGTACTTC
TRBD1	TRBV28	few	TRBJ2-5	CASSLALGQGIQETQYF	TGTGCCAGCAGTTTAGCCCTCGGACAGGGGATACAAGAGACCCAGTACTTC
TRBD1	TRBV7-3	.	TRBJ2-7	CASSYGQGHGYEQYF	TGTGCCAGCAGCTACGGACAGGGGCATGGCTACGAGCAGTACTTC
TRBD2	TRBV19	.	TRBJ2-1	CASRLAGDVGDEQFF	TGTGCCAGTAGACTAGCGGGGGATGTGGGGGATGAGCAGTTCTTC
TRBD2	TRBV2	few	TRBJ2-1	CASNTLGLAGGFMQFF	TGTGCCAGCAATACCTTAGGACTAGCGGGGGGGTTTATGCAGTTCTTC
.	TRBV30	.	TRBJ1-6	CAWSGVALSSYNSPLHF	TGTGCCTGGAGTGGCGTAGCCCTTAGCTCCTATAATTCACCCCTCCACTTT
.	TRBV15	.	TRBJ2-3	CATSRDLMDTQYF	TGTGCCACCAGCAGAGATTTAATGGATACGCAGTATTTT
.	TRBV27	few	TRBJ2-7	CASSLTLGPYEQYF	TGTGCCAGCAGTTTGACTCTGGGTCCCTACGAGCAGTACTTC
.	TRBV5-8	.	TRBJ1-2	CASSLEPAVGGYTF	TGTGCCAGCAGCTTGGAGCCGGCGGTCGGGGGCTACACCTTC
.	TRBV4-2	.	TRBJ2-2	CASSPPGLSTGELFF	TGTGCCAGCAGCCCTCCGGGACTTTCTACCGGGGAGCTGTTTTTT
.	TRBV6-1	.	TRBJ1-2	CASSEAGGYGYTF	TGTGCCAGCAGTGAGGCGGGGGGGTATGGCTACACCTTC
.	TRBV21-1	.	TRBJ2-1	CASRGQGLNEQFF	TGTGCCAGCAGGGGACAGGGTCTAAATGAGCAGTTCTTC
.	TRBV28	few	TRBJ1-1	CASSLQGLNTEAFF	TGTGCCAGCAGTTTACAGGGGTTGAACACTGAAGCTTTCTTT
TRBD2	TRBV15	.	TRBJ2-5	CATSRVAGEGETQYF	TGTGCCACCAGCAGAGTAGCGGGTGAGGGGGAGACCCAGTACTTC
.	TRBV11-2	few	TRBJ2-6	CASSRDGAGANVLTF	TGTGCCAGCAGCCGAGACGGGGCTGGGGCCAACGTCCTGACTTTC
.	TRBV5-1	few	TRBJ1-5	CASSLGPYQPQHF	TGCGCCAGCAGCTTGGGTCCGTATCAGCCCCAGCATTTT
.	TRBV15	.	TRBJ2-5	CATSRDLRQVQETQYF	TGTGCCACCAGCAGAGACCTACGACAGGTTCAAGAGACCCAGTACTTC
TRBD1	TRBV29-1	many	TRBJ1-2	CSVRKTGVNDYGYTF	TGCAGCGTTCGGAAGACAGGGGTTAACGACTATGGCTACACCTTC
.	TRBV18	.	TRBJ2-1	CASSPGQGFENEQFF	TGTGCCAGCTCACCAGGCCAGGGGTTCGAAAATGAGCAGTTCTTC
.	TRBV7-9	few	TRBJ2-2	CASSPDGRVNTGELFF	TGTGCCAGCAGCCCAGACGGCAGGGTGAACACCGGGGAGCTGTTTTTT
.	TRBV2	few	TRBJ1-1	CASSLRGNTEAFF	TGTGCCAGCAGTCTCCGGGGGAACACTGAAGCTTTCTTT
TRBD2	TRBV7-9	few	TRBJ2-3	CASSLRTSGSPDTQYF	TGTGCCAGCAGCTTAAGGACTAGCGGGAGTCCAGATACGCAGTATTTT
.	TRBV15	many	TRBJ2-7	CATSRDLAGIQYF	TGTGCCACCAGCAGAGATCTGGCCGGGATTCAGTACTTC
.	TRBV5-4	.	TRBJ1-2	CASSPRGTVGYGYTF	TGTGCCAGCAGCCCGAGAGGGACTGTTGGCTATGGCTACACCTTC
.	TRBV9	.	TRBJ2-1	CASSPRGYYNEQFF	TGTGCCAGCAGCCCGAGAGGGTATTACAATGAGCAGTTCTTC